These T cell receptor beta chains were read from a single sample in a study of T cell responses to AZD1222 COVID-19 vaccine. Profiled with immunoSEQ multiplex PCR; TCRdb holds only in-frame clones, not every one. The sample gives around 110,000 clones, about 92% of which show up once; less than 10% is in the top ten. Here the sequenced sample was peripheral blood, taken 28 days after the second AZD1222 dose. These receptors came from an adult who received the AZD1222 COVID-19 vaccine. The CDR3 runs from the conserved cysteine through the conserved F or W. D genes are given only for firm matches. Clone size, where shown, is once, few, many, or a class for clones that have expanded.

clone size	D gene	V gene	J gene	CDR3 DNA	CDR3 protein
-	-	TRBV19	TRBJ2-2	TGTGCCAGTAGTACGGTGGGAGTTAACGGGGAGCTGTTTTTT	CASSTVGVNGELFF
-	-	TRBV2	TRBJ2-7	TGTGCCAGCAGTGAGGGCAGCTCCTACGAGCAGTACTTC	CASSEGSSYEQYF
-	-	TRBV30	TRBJ2-7	TGTGCCTGGAGTGACGGTCGGGGTACCTACGAGCAGTACTTC	CAWSDGRGTYEQYF
-	-	TRBV29-1	TRBJ2-2	TGCAGCGTCAAATCACCCGCGAACACCGGGGAGCTGTTTTTT	CSVKSPANTGELFF
once	TRBD2	TRBV11-3	TRBJ2-5	TGTGCCAGCAGCCACCGAGTGGCGGGGGTCGGAAAAGAGACCCAGTACTTC	CASSHRVAGVGKETQYF
-	-	TRBV9	TRBJ1-1	TGTGCCAGCTCCCGTGCCCTGAACACTGAAGCTTTCTTT	CASSRALNTEAFF
-	TRBD1	TRBV10-3	TRBJ1-4	TGTGCCATCAGGCCCGGGACAGGGAATTTGGCTAATGAAAAACTGTTTTTT	CAIRPGTGNLANEKLFF
-	-	TRBV2	TRBJ2-3	TGTGCCAGCAGCTTCCAGGGGCTGCGAGGCACAGATACGCAGTATTTT	CASSFQGLRGTDTQYF
-	TRBD2	TRBV29-1	TRBJ2-3	TGCAGCGTTCCTTCTAGCGGGGGCGGCACAGATACGCAGTATTTT	CSVPSSGGGTDTQYF
-	TRBD1	TRBV3-1/TRBV3-2	TRBJ2-1	TGTGCCAGCAGCCAGCCGGGACAGGGTCGGGGTGAGCAGTTCTTC	CASSQPGQGRGEQFF
-	TRBD1	TRBV5-6	TRBJ1-6	TGTGCCAGCAGCCCCCGGGACAGGGGCTATAATTCACCCCTCCACTTT	CASSPRDRGYNSPLHF
-	TRBD1	TRBV18	TRBJ2-1	TGTGCCAGCTCACCACGGCTGGCGGGACAGGGGTACAATGAGCAGTTCTTC	CASSPRLAGQGYNEQFF
-	-	TRBV6-5	TRBJ2-5	TGTGCCAGCAGTTATGCCGGGACTGGGGAAGAGACCCAGTACTTC	CASSYAGTGEETQYF
once	TRBD2	TRBV18	TRBJ2-1	TGTGCCAGCTCTAACTTGCTAGGTAGCGGGCAAAGCTCCTACAATGAGCAGTTCTTC	CASSNLLGSGQSSYNEQFF
-	-	TRBV12-5	TRBJ1-1	TGTGCTAGTGGTTTGGGGACGGGGATGAACACTGAAGCTTTCTTT	CASGLGTGMNTEAFF
-	-	TRBV18	TRBJ1-2	TGTGCCAGCTCGCCGGCGGTAGCTAACTATGGCTACACCTTC	CASSPAVANYGYTF
-	-	TRBV6-5	TRBJ2-7	TGTGCCAGCAGAGCCAGCGGGACAGGCCTCGAGCAGTACTTC	CASRASGTGLEQYF
-	-	TRBV4-2	TRBJ2-2	TGTGCCAGCAGCCAACTCAACAGGGGGGGAGCGTCCGGGGAGCTGTTTTTT	CASSQLNRGGASGELFF
once	-	TRBV19	TRBJ2-5	TGTGCCACCCAGGGGTACCAAGAGACCCAGTACTTC	CATQGYQETQYF
-	-	TRBV9	TRBJ2-7	TGTGCCAGCAGCCCGACTTTACACAGGAACGAGCAGTACTTC	CASSPTLHRNEQYF
-	-	TRBV7-3	TRBJ2-1	TGTGCCAGCAGCTTAAGGGCGGTAAGTCCCTACAATGAGCAGTTCTTC	CASSLRAVSPYNEQFF
-	-	TRBV11-2	TRBJ1-6	TGTGCCAGCAGCGATCCTATATTACGGGGGCCGGAGGGGACACCCCTCCACTTT	CASSDPILRGPEGTPLHF
-	-	TRBV27	TRBJ1-2	TGTGCCAGCAGTTTTGGGATAGGGGGAGGGTATGGCTACACCTTC	CASSFGIGGGYGYTF
-	-	TRBV19	TRBJ1-1	TGTGCCAGTAGTATAGTTCAGGGCGGTACAGCTTTCTTT	CASSIVQGGTAFF
-	-	TRBV24-1	TRBJ2-2	TGTGCCACCAGTGATCCACAGCCGGGTGGGCGGAGTACCGGGGAGCTGTTTTTT	CATSDPQPGGRSTGELFF
few	-	TRBV7-2	TRBJ1-5	TGTGCCAGCAGCTTAGACTCGGGGGGACAGCCCCAGCATTTT	CASSLDSGGQPQHF
few	TRBD1	TRBV3-1/TRBV3-2	TRBJ1-1	TGTGCCAGCAGCCAAGACGTCAGGGGGACTGAAGCTTTCTTT	CASSQDVRGTEAFF
-	-	TRBV24-1	TRBJ2-7	TGTGCCTCCCCGAGGGCCTACGAGCAGTACTTC	CASPRAYEQYF
-	-	TRBV11-2	TRBJ1-4	TGTGCCAGCAGCTTCGGCCAGGGGACTGGTGAAAAACTGTTTTTT	CASSFGQGTGEKLFF
-	TRBD1	TRBV6-4	TRBJ2-2	TGTGCCAACCTAATATCAGGGGGAGAACCCGGGGAGCTGTTTTTT	CANLISGGEPGELFF
-	-	TRBV7-8	TRBJ1-5	TGTGCCAGCAGCCGCTTGGGTCAGCCCCAGCATTTT	CASSRLGQPQHF
few	-	TRBV10-2	TRBJ1-5	TGCGCCAGCAGAGGGCTTGTCAATCAGCCCCAGCATTTT	CASRGLVNQPQHF
-	-	TRBV5-3	TRBJ2-7	TGTGCCAGAAGCCCGTCGGGACGCTACGAGCAGTACTTC	CARSPSGRYEQYF
-	-	TRBV6-6	TRBJ1-5	TGTGCCAGCAGTCTCGCGGCAGGAGGCCCTAGCAATCAGCCCCAGCATTTT	CASSLAAGGPSNQPQHF
-	TRBD1	TRBV19	TRBJ2-3	TGTGCCAGTAGTCCCTGGACAGGGGGCACAGATACGCAGTATTTT	CASSPWTGGTDTQYF
-	TRBD1	TRBV2	TRBJ1-1	TGTGCCAGCAGCGGTGTACAGGGGGAGGGGGCTGAAGCTTTCTTT	CASSGVQGEGAEAFF
-	-	TRBV6-4	TRBJ1-3	TGTGCCCGGGGGGACCCAACCTCTGGAAACACCATATATTTT	CARGDPTSGNTIYF
-	-	TRBV30	TRBJ2-5	TGTGCCTGGAGTGTGTATCAAGAGACCCAGTACTTC	CAWSVYQETQYF
-	-	TRBV12-3/TRBV12-4	TRBJ2-7	TGTGCCAGCAGTTTTCACGGTGCCTACGAGCAGTACTTC	CASSFHGAYEQYF
-	-	TRBV6-2/TRBV6-3	TRBJ1-5	TGTGCCAGCAGTTCCGACCGCGGACAGCCCCAGCATTTT	CASSSDRGQPQHF
-	TRBD1	TRBV3-1/TRBV3-2	TRBJ2-5	TGTGCCAGCAGCCAATGGGACAGGGGGGCAGAGACCCAGTACTTC	CASSQWDRGAETQYF
-	-	TRBV14	TRBJ2-3	TGTGCCAGTGGGGGGAGCGGATACACAGATACGCAGTATTTT	CASGGSGYTDTQYF
-	TRBD2	TRBV3-1/TRBV3-2	TRBJ2-3	TGTGCCAGCAGCCAAGCGGTACTAGCGGGCACAGATACGCAGTATTTT	CASSQAVLAGTDTQYF
-	-	TRBV3-1/TRBV3-2	TRBJ1-6	TGTGCCAGCAGCCAAGATATTAATAATTCACCCCTCCACTTT	CASSQDINNSPLHF
-	TRBD2	TRBV5-1	TRBJ2-7	TGCGCCAGCAGCACGTGGACTAGCGGGGGGACCTACGAGCAGTACTTC	CASSTWTSGGTYEQYF
-	TRBD1	TRBV6-5	TRBJ2-7	TGTGCCAGCAGAACAGGACAGGGCTACGAGCAGTACTTC	CASRTGQGYEQYF
few	-	TRBV9	TRBJ1-1	TGTGCCAGCAGCGTAGTCGGGGGCTTGAACACTGAAGCTTTCTTT	CASSVVGGLNTEAFF
-	TRBD2	TRBV9	TRBJ2-1	TGTGCCAGCAGCCCCCATAGCGGGGGGTACAATGAGCAGTTCTTC	CASSPHSGGYNEQFF
-	-	TRBV9	TRBJ1-1	TGTGCCAGCAGCGAAGGCGGGCAGCTGAACACTGAAGCTTTCTTT	CASSEGGQLNTEAFF
-	-	TRBV10-1	TRBJ1-2	TGCGCCAGCAGTGAGTCGGGGGGGGGTCCTAACTATGGCTACACCTTC	CASSESGGGPNYGYTF
-	-	TRBV6-1	TRBJ1-4	TGTGCCAGCAGTGAGGCTTCCGAAAAACTGTTTTTT	CASSEASEKLFF
-	-	TRBV7-9	TRBJ2-7	TGTGCCAGCAGCCGCGGAGGCGGGCACGTACCCTACGAGCAGTACTTC	CASSRGGGHVPYEQYF
-	TRBD1	TRBV19	TRBJ2-5	TGTGCCAGTGGTTACAGGGGGCGTTCGGAGACCCAGTACTTC	CASGYRGRSETQYF
-	-	TRBV7-3	TRBJ2-4	TGTGCCAGTGCGGGAACCGGGAACATTCAGTACTTC	CASAGTGNIQYF
-	-	TRBV6-5	TRBJ1-3	TGTGCCAGCAGGCCCGAGGGGGGCCGGGGAAACACCATATATTTT	CASRPEGGRGNTIYF